The rows below give T cell receptor beta chains drawn from one sample of a study of cytomegalovirus exposure and HLA in healthy donors. Assay: immunoSEQ multiplex PCR; the TCRdb copy retains only in-frame clones and omits some. The sample lists about 200,000 clones, over 65% occurring once. The sequenced material came from PBMCs. The receptors stem from a woman in her 30s in good health and CMV-seronegative. CDR3s leave out the opening cysteine and the closing phenylalanine or tryptophan. D genes are given only for firm matches.

j_gene: TRBJ2-1; d_gene: TRBD1; v_gene: TRBV5-4; CDR3aa: ASSPRQGLTDYNEQF
j_gene: TRBJ1-5; d_gene: NA; v_gene: TRBV6-1; CDR3aa: ASSEAGGFLGGQPQH
j_gene: TRBJ1-1; d_gene: NA; v_gene: TRBV25-1; CDR3aa: ASSGYENTEAF
j_gene: TRBJ2-7; d_gene: NA; v_gene: TRBV27; CDR3aa: ASSLRGLNYEQY
j_gene: TRBJ2-7; d_gene: TRBD2; v_gene: TRBV9; CDR3aa: ASSASGRSYEQY
j_gene: TRBJ2-1; d_gene: TRBD2; v_gene: TRBV7-9; CDR3aa: ASSSTSRRYNEQF
j_gene: TRBJ1-1; d_gene: NA; v_gene: TRBV10-1; CDR3aa: ASSDDRNTEAF
j_gene: TRBJ1-2; d_gene: NA; v_gene: TRBV6-1; CDR3aa: ASTPGLVRKYGYT
j_gene: TRBJ2-7; d_gene: TRBD2; v_gene: TRBV28; CDR3aa: ASSGLAGLYEQY
j_gene: TRBJ2-5; d_gene: TRBD1; v_gene: TRBV10-3; CDR3aa: AISERQGAVETQY
j_gene: TRBJ2-7; d_gene: NA; v_gene: TRBV4-1; CDR3aa: ASSQSLAGYEQY
j_gene: TRBJ2-3; d_gene: NA; v_gene: TRBV5-8; CDR3aa: ASSRFKGISSTDTQY
j_gene: TRBJ2-1; d_gene: TRBD1; v_gene: TRBV5-4; CDR3aa: ASSRGQGDLIEQF
j_gene: TRBJ1-2; d_gene: NA; v_gene: TRBV18; CDR3aa: ASSPGNRIYGYT
j_gene: TRBJ1-1; d_gene: NA; v_gene: TRBV6-4; CDR3aa: ASSETAYTEAF
j_gene: TRBJ2-5; d_gene: NA; v_gene: TRBV7-3; CDR3aa: ASSPLGARETQY
j_gene: TRBJ2-7; d_gene: NA; v_gene: TRBV15; CDR3aa: ATSRDQAGTSYEQY
j_gene: TRBJ1-1; d_gene: TRBD1; v_gene: TRBV28; CDR3aa: ASMEDRGAEAF
j_gene: TRBJ2-1; d_gene: TRBD1; v_gene: TRBV7-8; CDR3aa: ASSWYRGLPGNNEQF
j_gene: TRBJ2-7; d_gene: NA; v_gene: TRBV6-1; CDR3aa: ASSESGAPSYEQY
j_gene: TRBJ1-4; d_gene: NA; v_gene: TRBV7-2; CDR3aa: ASSPDIGRNEKLF
j_gene: TRBJ2-7; d_gene: NA; v_gene: TRBV29-1; CDR3aa: SVVTVDGNWEQY
j_gene: TRBJ1-3; d_gene: NA; v_gene: TRBV6-1; CDR3aa: ASSVNEGGGNTIY
j_gene: TRBJ1-4; d_gene: NA; v_gene: TRBV4-3; CDR3aa: ASSQDGGFPNEKLF
j_gene: TRBJ2-7; d_gene: NA; v_gene: TRBV11-2; CDR3aa: ASSSSRGSRVREQY
j_gene: TRBJ2-7; d_gene: NA; v_gene: TRBV27; CDR3aa: ASSWAFSYEQY
j_gene: TRBJ1-2; d_gene: NA; v_gene: TRBV5-6; CDR3aa: ASSLGAVRKNYGYT
j_gene: TRBJ2-1; d_gene: NA; v_gene: TRBV2; CDR3aa: ASSQQPSYNEQF
j_gene: TRBJ2-1; d_gene: NA; v_gene: TRBV7-3; CDR3aa: ASSLGSYNEQF
j_gene: TRBJ1-2; d_gene: NA; v_gene: TRBV4-1; CDR3aa: ASSQPLRSAGNYGYT
j_gene: TRBJ2-1; d_gene: NA; v_gene: TRBV5-1; CDR3aa: ASSSDTQSFQYNEQF
j_gene: TRBJ2-7; d_gene: TRBD2; v_gene: TRBV18; CDR3aa: ASSPRGGLAGGFEQY
j_gene: TRBJ2-7; d_gene: NA; v_gene: TRBV2; CDR3aa: ASSDRAERLGQY
j_gene: TRBJ1-6; d_gene: NA; v_gene: TRBV6-5; CDR3aa: ASNAGANSPLH
j_gene: TRBJ1-2; d_gene: NA; v_gene: TRBV7-9; CDR3aa: ASSPLNSLYGYT
j_gene: TRBJ2-7; d_gene: TRBD2; v_gene: TRBV5-1; CDR3aa: ASSFGGVAGGEQY
j_gene: TRBJ2-1; d_gene: TRBD2; v_gene: TRBV2; CDR3aa: ASTPSGGYNEQF
j_gene: TRBJ1-2; d_gene: NA; v_gene: TRBV5-8; CDR3aa: ASSTGGFYVYGYT
j_gene: TRBJ1-1; d_gene: NA; v_gene: TRBV29-1; CDR3aa: SALGGVVGEAF
j_gene: TRBJ1-5; d_gene: TRBD1; v_gene: TRBV19; CDR3aa: ASTLHRTGSNQPQH
j_gene: TRBJ1-2; d_gene: NA; v_gene: TRBV27; CDR3aa: ASSLPPKICSSRT